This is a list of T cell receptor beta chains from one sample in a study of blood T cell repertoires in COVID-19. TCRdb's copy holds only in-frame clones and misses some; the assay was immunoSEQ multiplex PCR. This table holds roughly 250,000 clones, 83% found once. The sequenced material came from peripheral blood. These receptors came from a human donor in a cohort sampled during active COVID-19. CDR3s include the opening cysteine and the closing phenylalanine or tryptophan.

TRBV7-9,CASSPAGFGGYTF
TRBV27,CASSGADRVVGEKLFF
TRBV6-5,CASSYNSNQETQYF
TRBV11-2,CASSLEAGWYGYTF
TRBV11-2,CASSLNRRGGVRNNEQFF
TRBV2,CASSVSESQPQHF
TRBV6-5,CASSRGLATDTQYF
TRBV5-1,CASSFGSGLFAANYGYTF
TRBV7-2,CASSPSGEPGGELFF
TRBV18,CASSPRSDRGLHEQYF
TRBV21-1,CASISTGGSRGYTF
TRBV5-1,CASSWGQGSYEQYF
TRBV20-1,CSAAGTETQYF
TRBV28,CASGLPRDYDSYGYTF
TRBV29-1,CSVPGQIGELFF
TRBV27,CASSSQGYNEQFF